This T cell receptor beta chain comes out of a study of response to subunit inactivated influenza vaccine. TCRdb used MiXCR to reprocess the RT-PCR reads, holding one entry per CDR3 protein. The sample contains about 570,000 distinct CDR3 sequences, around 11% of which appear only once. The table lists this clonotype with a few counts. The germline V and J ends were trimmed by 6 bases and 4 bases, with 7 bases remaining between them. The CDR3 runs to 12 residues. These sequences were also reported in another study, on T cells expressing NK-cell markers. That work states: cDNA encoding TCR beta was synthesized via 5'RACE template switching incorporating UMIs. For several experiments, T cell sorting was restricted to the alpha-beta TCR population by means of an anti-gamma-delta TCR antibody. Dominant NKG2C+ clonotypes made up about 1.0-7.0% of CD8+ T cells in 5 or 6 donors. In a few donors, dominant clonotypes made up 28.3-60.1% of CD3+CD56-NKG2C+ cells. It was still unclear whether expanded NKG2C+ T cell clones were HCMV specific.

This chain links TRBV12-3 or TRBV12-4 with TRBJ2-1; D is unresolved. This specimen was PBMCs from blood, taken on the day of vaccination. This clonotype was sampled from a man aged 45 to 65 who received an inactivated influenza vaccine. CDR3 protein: CASRVAYNEQFF. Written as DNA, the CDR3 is TGTGCCAGCAGGGTGGCGTACAATGAGCAGTTCTTC.